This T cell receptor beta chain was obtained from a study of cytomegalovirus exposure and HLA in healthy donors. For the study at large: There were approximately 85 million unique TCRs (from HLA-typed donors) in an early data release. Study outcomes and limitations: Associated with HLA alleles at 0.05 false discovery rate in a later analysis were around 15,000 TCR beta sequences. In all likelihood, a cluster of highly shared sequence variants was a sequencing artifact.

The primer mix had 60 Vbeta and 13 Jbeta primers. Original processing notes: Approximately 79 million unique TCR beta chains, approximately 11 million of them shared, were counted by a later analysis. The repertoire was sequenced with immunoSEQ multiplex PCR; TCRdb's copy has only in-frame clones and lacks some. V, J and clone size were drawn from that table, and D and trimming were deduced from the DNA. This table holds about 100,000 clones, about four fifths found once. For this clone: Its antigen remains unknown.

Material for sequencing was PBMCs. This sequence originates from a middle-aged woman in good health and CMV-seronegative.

The DNA for the CDR3 is TGTGCCAGCAGCTCCAGGGGATACGAGCAGTACTTC. Translating gives CASSSRGYEQYF. V and J are TRBV5-4 and TRBJ2-7, with TRBD1 as a possible D gene (6 bases). Trimming pared 3 bases from V and 4 bases from J, leaving 8 bases between. The germline V gene has CDR1 SGHNT and CDR2 YYREEE (reference sequence). This CDR3 contains 12 residues. Full variable domain (outside the CDR3, taken from reference TRBV5-4 and TRBJ2-7): ETGVTQSPTHLIKTRGQQVTLRCSSQSGHNTVSWYQQALGQGPQFIFQYYREEENGRGNFPPRFSGLQFPNYSSELNVNALELDDSALYLCASSSRGYEQYFGPGTRLTVT.